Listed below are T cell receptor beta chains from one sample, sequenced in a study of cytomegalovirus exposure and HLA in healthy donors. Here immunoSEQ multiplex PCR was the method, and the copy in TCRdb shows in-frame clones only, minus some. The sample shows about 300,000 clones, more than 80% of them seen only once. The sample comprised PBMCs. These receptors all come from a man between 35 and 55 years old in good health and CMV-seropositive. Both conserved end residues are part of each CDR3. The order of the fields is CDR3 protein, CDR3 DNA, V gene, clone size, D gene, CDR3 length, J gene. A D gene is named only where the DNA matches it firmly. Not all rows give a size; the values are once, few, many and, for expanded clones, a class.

CAGEGLAGLNEQFF TGTGCCGGGGAAGGACTAGCGGGGCTCAATGAGCAGTTCTTC TRBV2 . TRBD2 14 TRBJ2-1
CASSEVGDYEQYF TGTGCCAGCAGTGAAGTCGGAGATTACGAGCAGTACTTC TRBV6-1 . . 13 TRBJ2-7
CASSPGQGSPYEQYF TGTGCCAGCAGTCCCGGACAGGGAAGTCCCTACGAGCAGTACTTC TRBV28 once TRBD1 15 TRBJ2-7
CASSSYGTSGSYNEQFF TGTGCCAGCAGCTCGTACGGGACTAGCGGGAGCTACAATGAGCAGTTCTTC TRBV7-9 . TRBD2 17 TRBJ2-1
CASSLGQGVMNTEAFF TGTGCCAGCAGCTTAGGTCAGGGTGTAATGAACACTGAAGCTTTCTTT TRBV11-3 . . 16 TRBJ1-1
CASSIGGDSYEQYF TGTGCCAGTAGTATAGGTGGGGACAGCTACGAGCAGTACTTC TRBV19 . TRBD1 14 TRBJ2-7
CASSLEGRPSYNEQFF TGCGCCAGCAGCTTGGAGGGGCGCCCGAGCTACAATGAGCAGTTCTTC TRBV5-1 . . 16 TRBJ2-1
CASSDPGQSTYEQYF TGTGCCAGCAGTGACCCGGGACAGTCTACCTACGAGCAGTACTTC TRBV25-1 . TRBD1 15 TRBJ2-7
CASSQRDRDNEQFF TGCGCCAGCAGCCAGCGGGACAGGGACAATGAGCAGTTCTTC TRBV4-1 many TRBD1 14 TRBJ2-1
CATSDRDSSYEQYF TGTGCCACCAGTGATAGGGACAGCTCCTACGAGCAGTACTTC TRBV10-3 . TRBD1 14 TRBJ2-7
CASSEYMTSGSEQHF TGTGCCAGCAGTGAATATATGACTAGCGGAAGCGAGCAGCACTTC TRBV25-1 once TRBD2 15 TRBJ2-7
CASSLAGTSGRETQYF TGCGCCAGCAGCTTGGCCGGGACTAGCGGGAGGGAGACCCAGTACTTC TRBV5-1 once TRBD2 16 TRBJ2-5
CASSSSTGSYEQYF TGTGCCAGCAGTTCCTCGACAGGCTCCTACGAGCAGTACTTC TRBV6-1 . . 14 TRBJ2-7
CAIATLAGVGEQYF TGTGCCATCGCCACGCTAGCGGGAGTGGGTGAGCAGTACTTC TRBV10-3 . TRBD2 14 TRBJ2-7